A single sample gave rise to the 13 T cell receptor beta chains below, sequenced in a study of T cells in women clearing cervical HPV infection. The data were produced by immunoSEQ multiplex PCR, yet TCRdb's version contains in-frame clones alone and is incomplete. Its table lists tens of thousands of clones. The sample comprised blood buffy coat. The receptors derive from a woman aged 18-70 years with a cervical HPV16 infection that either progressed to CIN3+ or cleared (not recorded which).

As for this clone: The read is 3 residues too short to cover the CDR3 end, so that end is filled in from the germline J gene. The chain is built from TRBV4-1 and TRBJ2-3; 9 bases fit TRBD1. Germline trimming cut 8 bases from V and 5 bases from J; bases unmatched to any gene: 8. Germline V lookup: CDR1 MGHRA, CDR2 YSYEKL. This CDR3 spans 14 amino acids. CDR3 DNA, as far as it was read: TGCGCCAGCCAGGACAGGGGTAACGAAGATACG. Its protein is CASQDRGNEDT. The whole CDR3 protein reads CASQDRGNEDTQYF.

CDR3 DNA, as far as it was read: TGTGCCAGCAGCTTTTCAGCGGGAGGATCCGAGACC. Amino acids: CASSFSAGGSET. The complete CDR3 protein is CASSFSAGGSETQYF. The chain is built from TRBV7-9 and TRBJ2-5, with 9 bases fitting TRBD2. The DNA ends 3 residues before the CDR3 does, and the rest of the CDR3 is filled in from the germline J gene. Germline-derived CDR1 and CDR2 are SEHNR and FQNEAQ (reference sequence). The junction had 7 bases not matched to a gene; V was cut back by 3 bases and J by 5 bases. CDR3 size: 15 residues.

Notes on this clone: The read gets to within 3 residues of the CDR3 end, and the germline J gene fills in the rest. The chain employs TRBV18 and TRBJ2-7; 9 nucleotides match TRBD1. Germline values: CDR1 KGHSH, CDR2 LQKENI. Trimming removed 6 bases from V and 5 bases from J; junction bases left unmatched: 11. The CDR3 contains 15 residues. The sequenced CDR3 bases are TGTGCCAGCTCCCCCCCGGGACAGGGAAGCCACGAG. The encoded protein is CASSPPGQGSHE. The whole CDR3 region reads CASSPPGQGSHEQYF.

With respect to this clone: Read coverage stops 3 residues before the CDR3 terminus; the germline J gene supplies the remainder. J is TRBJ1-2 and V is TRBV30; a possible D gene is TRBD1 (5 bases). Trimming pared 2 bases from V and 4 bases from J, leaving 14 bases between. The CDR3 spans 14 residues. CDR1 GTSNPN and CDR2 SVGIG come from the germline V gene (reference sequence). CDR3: CAWSTPGGVYGYTF. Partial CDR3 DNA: TGTGCCTGGAGTACCCCCGGAGGGGTCTATGGC.

CDR3 sequence reads: CASSLGGGADTQYF. Partial CDR3 DNA: TGCGCCAGCAGCCTTGGCGGGGGGGCAGATACG. The chain combines TRBV4-1 with TRBJ2-3, with 9 bases that match TRBD2. The CDR3 end is not reached by the read, which stops 3 residues before it; the germline J gene fills it in. CDR1 MGHRA and CDR2 YSYEKL come from the germline V gene. This CDR3 spans 14 amino acids. The V and J ends lost 4 bases and 4 bases, in that order; junction bases with no gene match: 3.

The CDR3 bases that were read are TGTGCCAGCAGCTTAGGCCGAGGGGGCGGTACTGAA. It specifies CASSLGRGGGTE. The entire CDR3 protein is CASSLGRGGGTEAFF. This chain connects TRBV11-2 to TRBJ1-1, with 7 bases matching TRBD1. The read ends 3 residues before the CDR3 terminus; that terminus is restored from the germline J gene. CDR3 length: 15 amino acids. V lost 1 base and J lost 5; bases outside the gene matches: 7. Germline lookup yields CDR1 SGHAT and CDR2 FQNNGV.

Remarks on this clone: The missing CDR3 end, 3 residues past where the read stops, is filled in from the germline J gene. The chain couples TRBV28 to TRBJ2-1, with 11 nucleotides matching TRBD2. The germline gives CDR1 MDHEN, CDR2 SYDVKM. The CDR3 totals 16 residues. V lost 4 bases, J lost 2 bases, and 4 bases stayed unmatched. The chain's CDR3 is CASSSPGLAAYNEQFF. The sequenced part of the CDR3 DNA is TGTGCCAGCAGTTCGCCGGGACTAGCGGCCTACAATGAG.

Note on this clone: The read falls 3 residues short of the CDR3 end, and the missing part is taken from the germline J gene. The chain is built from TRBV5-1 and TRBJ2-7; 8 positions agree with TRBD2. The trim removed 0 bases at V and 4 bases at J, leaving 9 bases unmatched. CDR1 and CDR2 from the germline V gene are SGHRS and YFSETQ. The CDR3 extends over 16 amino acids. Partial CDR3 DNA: TGCGCCAGCAGCTTGGCGGAAGCGGGAGCGCCATACGAG. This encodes CASSLAEAGAPYE. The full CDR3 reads CASSLAEAGAPYEQYF.

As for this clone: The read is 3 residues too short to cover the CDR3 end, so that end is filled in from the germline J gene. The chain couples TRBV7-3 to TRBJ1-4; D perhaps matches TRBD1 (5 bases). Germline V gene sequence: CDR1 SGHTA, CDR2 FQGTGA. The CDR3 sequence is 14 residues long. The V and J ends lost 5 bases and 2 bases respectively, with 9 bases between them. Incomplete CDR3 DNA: TGTGCCAGCAGCCCAGGGAGGACTAATGAAAAA. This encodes CASSPGRTNEK. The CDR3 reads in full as CASSPGRTNEKLFF.

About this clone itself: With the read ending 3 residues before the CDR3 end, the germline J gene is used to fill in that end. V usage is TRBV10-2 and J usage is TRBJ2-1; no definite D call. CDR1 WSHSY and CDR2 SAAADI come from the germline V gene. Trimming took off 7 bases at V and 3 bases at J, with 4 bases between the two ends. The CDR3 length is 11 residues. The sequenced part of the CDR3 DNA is TGCGCCAGCAATAACTACAATGAG. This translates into CASNNYNE. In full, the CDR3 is CASNNYNEQFF.

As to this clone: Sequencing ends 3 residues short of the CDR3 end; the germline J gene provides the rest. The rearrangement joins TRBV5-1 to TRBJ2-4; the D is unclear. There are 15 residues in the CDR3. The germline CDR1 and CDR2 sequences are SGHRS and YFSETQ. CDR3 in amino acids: CASSFNGSPFYGQYF. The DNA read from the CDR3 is TGCGCCAGCAGCTTTAACGGTAGCCCGTTCTATGGT.

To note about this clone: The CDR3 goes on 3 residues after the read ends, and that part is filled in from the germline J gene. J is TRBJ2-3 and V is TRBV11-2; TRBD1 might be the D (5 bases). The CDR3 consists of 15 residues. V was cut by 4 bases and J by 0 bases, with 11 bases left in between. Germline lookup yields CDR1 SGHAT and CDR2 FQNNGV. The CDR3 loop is CASSSQDTSTDTQYF. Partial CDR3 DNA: TGTGCCAGCAGCTCCCAGGACACCAGCACAGATACG.

Incomplete CDR3 DNA: TGTGCCAGCAGCCCTCAGACAGGGGGGGAGGAGACG. This encodes CASSPQTGGEET. The full CDR3 protein reads CASSPQTGGEETQYF. This chain links TRBV7-2 with TRBJ2-3, with 9 positions matching TRBD1. The read ends 3 residues before the CDR3 terminus; that terminus is restored from the germline J gene. Germline loops: CDR1 SGHTA, CDR2 FQGNSA. CDR3 length: 15 amino acids.